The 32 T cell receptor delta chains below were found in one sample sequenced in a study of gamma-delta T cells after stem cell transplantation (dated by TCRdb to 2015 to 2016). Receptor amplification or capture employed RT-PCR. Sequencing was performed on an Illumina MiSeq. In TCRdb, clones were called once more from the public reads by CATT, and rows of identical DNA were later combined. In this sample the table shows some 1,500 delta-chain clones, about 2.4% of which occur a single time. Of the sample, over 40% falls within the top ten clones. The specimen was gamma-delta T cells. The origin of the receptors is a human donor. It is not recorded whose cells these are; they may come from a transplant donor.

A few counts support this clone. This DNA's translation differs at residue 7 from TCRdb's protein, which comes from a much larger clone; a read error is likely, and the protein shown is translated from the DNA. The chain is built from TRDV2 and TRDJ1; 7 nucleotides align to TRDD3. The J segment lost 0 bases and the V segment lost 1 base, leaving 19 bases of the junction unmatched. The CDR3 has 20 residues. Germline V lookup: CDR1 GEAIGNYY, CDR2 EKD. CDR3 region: CACDTIHPPGGGPDTDKLIF. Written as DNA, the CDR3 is TGTGCCTGTGACACGATTCACCCGCCTGGTGGGGGACCTGACACCGATAAACTCATCTTT.

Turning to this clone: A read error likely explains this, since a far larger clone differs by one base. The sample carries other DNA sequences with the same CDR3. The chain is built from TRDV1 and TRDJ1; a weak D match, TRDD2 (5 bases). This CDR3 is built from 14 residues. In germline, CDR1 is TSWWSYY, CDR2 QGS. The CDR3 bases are TGTGCTCTTGGGGATCCTTCGAGAACCGATAAACTTATCTTT. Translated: CALGDPSRTDKLIF.

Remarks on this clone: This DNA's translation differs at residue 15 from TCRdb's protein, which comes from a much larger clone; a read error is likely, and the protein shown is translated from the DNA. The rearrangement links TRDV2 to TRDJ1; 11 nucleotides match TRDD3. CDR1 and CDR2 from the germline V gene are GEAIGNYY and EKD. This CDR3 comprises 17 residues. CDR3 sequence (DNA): TGTGCCTGTGACACTCTGGGGGATACAGGAGCCTCCGATAAACCCATCTTT. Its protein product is CACDTLGDTGASDKPIF.

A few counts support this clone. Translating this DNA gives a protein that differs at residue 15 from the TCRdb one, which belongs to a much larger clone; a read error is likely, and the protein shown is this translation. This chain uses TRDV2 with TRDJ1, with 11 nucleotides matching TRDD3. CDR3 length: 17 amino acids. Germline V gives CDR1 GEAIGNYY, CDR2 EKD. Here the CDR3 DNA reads TGTGCCTGTGACACTCTGGGGGATACAGGAGCCTCCGATAAATTCATCTTT. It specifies CACDTLGDTGASDKFIF.

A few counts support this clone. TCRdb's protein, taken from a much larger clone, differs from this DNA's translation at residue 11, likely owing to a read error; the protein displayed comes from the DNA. The CDR3 bases are TGTGCCTGTGACAGGGTGGGGGATCAGAAGGACACCGATAAACTCATCTTT. It encodes CACDRVGDQKDTDKLIF. The chain is built from TRDV2 and TRDJ1; 8 bases align to TRDD3. The junction had 10 bases not matched to a gene; V was cut back by 2 bases and J by 0 bases. The CDR3 is made up of 17 amino acids. Looked up from germline, CDR1 is GEAIGNYY and CDR2 is EKD.

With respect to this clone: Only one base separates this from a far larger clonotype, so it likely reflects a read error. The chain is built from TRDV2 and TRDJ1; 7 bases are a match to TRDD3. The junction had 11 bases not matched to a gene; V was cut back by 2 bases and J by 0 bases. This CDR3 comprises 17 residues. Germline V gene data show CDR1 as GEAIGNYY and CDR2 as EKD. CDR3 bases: TGTGCCTGTGACAGGGCGGGGGATCAGAAGTACACCGATAAACTCATCTTT. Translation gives CACDRAGDQKYTDKLIF.

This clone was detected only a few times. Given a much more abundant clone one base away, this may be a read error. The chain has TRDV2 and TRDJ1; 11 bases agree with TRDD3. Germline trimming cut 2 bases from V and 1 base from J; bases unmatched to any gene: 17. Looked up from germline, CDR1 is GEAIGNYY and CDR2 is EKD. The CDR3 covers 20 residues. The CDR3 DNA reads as TGTGCCTGTGACATTCTGGGGGATACAGTTCCCGGGACTTGCACCGATAAACTCATCTTT. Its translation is CACDILGDTVPGTCTDKLIF.

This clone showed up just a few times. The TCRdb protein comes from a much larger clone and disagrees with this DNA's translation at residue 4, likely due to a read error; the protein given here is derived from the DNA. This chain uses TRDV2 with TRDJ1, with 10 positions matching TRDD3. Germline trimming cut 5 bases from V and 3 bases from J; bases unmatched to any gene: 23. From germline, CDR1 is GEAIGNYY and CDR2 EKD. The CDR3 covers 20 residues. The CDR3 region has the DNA TGTGCCTGTGGCTCGATGCTTACTGGGGGATCACCCCAGGAGGCCGATAAACTCATCTTT. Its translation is CACGSMLTGGSPQEADKLIF.

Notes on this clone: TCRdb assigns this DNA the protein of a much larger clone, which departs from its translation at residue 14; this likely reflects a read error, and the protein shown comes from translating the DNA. The CDR3 region is CACDKLGDKGKTYADKLIF. The CDR3 nucleotides read TGTGCCTGTGATAAACTGGGGGATAAGGGAAAAACGTACGCCGATAAACTCATCTTT. V gene TRDV2 combines with J gene TRDJ1, with TRDD3 identical over 11 bases. J lost 3 bases, V lost 4 bases, and 18 bases had no gene match. Germline V gene sequence: CDR1 GEAIGNYY, CDR2 EKD. This CDR3 spans 19 amino acids.

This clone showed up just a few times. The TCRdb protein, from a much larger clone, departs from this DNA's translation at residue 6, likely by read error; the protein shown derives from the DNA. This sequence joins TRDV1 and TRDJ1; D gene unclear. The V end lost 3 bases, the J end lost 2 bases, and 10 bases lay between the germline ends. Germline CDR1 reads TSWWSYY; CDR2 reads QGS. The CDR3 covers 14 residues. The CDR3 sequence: CALGDLSRTDKLIF. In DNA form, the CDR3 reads TGTGCTCTTGGGGATCTTTCGAGAACCGATAAACTCATCTTT.

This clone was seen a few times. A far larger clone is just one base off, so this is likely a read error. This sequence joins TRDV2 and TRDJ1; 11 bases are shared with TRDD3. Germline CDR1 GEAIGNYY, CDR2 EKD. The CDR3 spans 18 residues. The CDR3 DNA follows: TGTGCCTGTGATCTGTTGGGGGATACGCGAGGGCACACCGATAAACCCATCTTT. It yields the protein CACDLLGDTRGHTDKPIF.

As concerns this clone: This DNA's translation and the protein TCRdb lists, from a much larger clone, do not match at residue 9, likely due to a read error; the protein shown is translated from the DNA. Here the CDR3 reads CACDTVNHSWGIRTADKLIF. The CDR3 bases are TGTGCCTGTGACACCGTAAATCACTCCTGGGGGATACGAACAGCCGATAAACTCATCTTT. The J gene is TRDJ1, the V gene TRDV2; 12 positions match TRDD3. The germline V gene has CDR1 GEAIGNYY and CDR2 EKD. This CDR3 has 20 amino acids. J was trimmed by 3 bases and V by 0 bases; bases with no gene match: 16.

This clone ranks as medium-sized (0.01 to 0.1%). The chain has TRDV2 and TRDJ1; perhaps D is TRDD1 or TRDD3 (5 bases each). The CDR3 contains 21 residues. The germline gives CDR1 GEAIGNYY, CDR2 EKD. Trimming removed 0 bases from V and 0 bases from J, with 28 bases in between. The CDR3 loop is CACDTVATDSLLLGDTDKLIF. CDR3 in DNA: TGTGCCTGTGACACCGTGGCCACTGATAGTCTTCTGCTGGGAGACACCGATAAACTCATCTTT.

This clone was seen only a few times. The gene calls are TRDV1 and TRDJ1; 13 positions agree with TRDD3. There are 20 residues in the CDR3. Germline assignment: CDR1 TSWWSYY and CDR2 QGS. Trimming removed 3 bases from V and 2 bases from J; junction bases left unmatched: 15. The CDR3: CALGEEPDVLGDTYTDKLIF. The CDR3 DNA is TGTGCTCTTGGGGAGGAACCCGACGTACTGGGGGATACGTATACCGATAAACTCATCTTT.

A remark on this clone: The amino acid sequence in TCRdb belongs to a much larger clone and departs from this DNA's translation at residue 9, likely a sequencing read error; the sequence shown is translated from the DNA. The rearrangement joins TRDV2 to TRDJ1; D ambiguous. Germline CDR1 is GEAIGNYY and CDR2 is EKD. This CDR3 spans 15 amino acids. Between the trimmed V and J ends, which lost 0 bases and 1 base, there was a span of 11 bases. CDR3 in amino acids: CACDTVGGCTDKLIF. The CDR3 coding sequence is TGTGCCTGTGACACCGTGGGAGGATGCACCGATAAACTCATCTTT.

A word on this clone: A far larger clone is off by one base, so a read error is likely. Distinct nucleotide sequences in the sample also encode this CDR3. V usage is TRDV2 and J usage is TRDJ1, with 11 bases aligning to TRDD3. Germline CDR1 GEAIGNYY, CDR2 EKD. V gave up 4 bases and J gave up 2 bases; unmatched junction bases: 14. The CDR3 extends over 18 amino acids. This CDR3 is CACDTVPVTGGYTDKLIF. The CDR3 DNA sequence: TGTGCCTGTGATACCGTACCTGTGACTGGGGGATATACCGATAAACTCATCTTT.

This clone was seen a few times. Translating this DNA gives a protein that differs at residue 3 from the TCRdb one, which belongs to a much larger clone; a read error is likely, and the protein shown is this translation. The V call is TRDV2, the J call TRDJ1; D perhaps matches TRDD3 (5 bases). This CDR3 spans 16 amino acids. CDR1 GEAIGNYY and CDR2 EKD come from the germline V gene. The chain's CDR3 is CARDPVGVGRSDKLIF. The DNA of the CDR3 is TGTGCCCGTGACCCGGTGGGCGTGGGGAGATCCGATAAACTCATCTTT.

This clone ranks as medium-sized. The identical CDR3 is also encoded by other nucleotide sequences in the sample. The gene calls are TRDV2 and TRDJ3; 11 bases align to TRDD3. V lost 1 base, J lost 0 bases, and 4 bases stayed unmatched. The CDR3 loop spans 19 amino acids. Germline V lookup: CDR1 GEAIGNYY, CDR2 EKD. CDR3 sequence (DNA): TGTGCCTGTGACACTCTGGGGGATACAAGCTCCTGGGACACCCGACAGATGTTTTTC. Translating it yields CACDTLGDTSSWDTRQMFF.

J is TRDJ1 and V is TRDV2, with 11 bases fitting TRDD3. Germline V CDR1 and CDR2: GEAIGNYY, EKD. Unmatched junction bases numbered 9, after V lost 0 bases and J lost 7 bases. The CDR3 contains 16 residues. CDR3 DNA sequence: TGTGCCTGTGACACCGTCCGTGGGGGATACGGGGGTAAACTCATCTTT. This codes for CACDTVRGGYGGKLIF.

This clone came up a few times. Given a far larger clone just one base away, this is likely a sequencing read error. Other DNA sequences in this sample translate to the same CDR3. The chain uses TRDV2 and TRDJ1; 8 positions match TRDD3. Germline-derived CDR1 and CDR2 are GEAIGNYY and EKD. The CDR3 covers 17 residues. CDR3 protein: CACDRVGDQKYTDKLIF. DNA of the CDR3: TGTGCCTGTGACAGGGTGGGGGATCAGAAGTACACCGATAAACTTATCTTT.

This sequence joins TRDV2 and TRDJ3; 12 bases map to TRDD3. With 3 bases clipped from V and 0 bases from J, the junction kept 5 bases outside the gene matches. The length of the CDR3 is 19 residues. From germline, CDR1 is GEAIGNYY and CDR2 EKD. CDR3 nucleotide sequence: TGTGCCTGTGACTTACTGGGGGATACAAGCTCCTGGGACACCCGACAGATGTTTTTC. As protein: CACDLLGDTSSWDTRQMFF.

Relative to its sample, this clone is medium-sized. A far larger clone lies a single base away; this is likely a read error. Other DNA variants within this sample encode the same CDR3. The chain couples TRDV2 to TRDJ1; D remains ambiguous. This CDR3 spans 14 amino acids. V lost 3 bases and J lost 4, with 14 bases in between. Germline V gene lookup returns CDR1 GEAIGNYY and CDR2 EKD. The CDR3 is CACDPLGGSDKLIF. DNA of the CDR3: TGTGCCTGTGACCCGCTAGGAGGTAGCGATAAACTCATCTTT.

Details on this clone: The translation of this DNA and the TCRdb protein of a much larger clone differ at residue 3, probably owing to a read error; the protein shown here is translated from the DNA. CDR3 in amino acids: CARDTVAGGYGPYTDKLIF. As DNA, the CDR3 is TGTGCCCGTGACACCGTGGCTGGGGGATACGGCCCATACACCGATAAACTCATCTTT. The chain recombines TRDV2 with TRDJ1; TRDD3 agrees at 12 bases. The CDR3 has 19 residues. Per the germline V gene, CDR1 is GEAIGNYY and CDR2 is EKD.

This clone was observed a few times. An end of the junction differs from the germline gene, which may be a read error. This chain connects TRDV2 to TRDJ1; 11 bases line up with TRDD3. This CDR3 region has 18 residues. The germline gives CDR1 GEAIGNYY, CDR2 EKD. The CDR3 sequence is CACGTLPMGDTNTDKLIF. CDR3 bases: TGTGCCTGTGGCACCCTTCCTATGGGGGATACGAACACCGATAAACTCATCTTT.

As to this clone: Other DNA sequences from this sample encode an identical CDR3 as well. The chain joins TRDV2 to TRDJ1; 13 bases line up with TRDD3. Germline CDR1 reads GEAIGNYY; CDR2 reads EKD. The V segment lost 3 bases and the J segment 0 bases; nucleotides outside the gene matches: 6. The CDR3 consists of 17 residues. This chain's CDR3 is CACDALLGDTYTDKLIF. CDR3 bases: TGTGCCTGTGACGCCCTACTGGGGGATACGTACACCGATAAACTCATCTTT.

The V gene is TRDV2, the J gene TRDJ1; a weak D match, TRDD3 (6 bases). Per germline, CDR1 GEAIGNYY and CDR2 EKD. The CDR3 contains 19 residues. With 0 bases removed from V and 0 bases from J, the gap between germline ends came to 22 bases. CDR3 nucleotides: TGTGCCTGTGACACCGTGGGGGCCGTTAGGCGGTCGTACACCGATAAACTCATCTTT. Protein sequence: CACDTVGAVRRSYTDKLIF.

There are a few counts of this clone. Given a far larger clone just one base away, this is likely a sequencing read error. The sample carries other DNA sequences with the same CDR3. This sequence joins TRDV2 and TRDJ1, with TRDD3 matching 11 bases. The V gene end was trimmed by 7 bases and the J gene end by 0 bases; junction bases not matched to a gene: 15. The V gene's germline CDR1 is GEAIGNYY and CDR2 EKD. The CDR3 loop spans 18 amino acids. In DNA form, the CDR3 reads TGTGCCTGCGATCTGTTGGGGGATACGCGAGGGCACACCGATAAACTCATCTTT. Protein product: CACDLLGDTRGHTDKLIF.

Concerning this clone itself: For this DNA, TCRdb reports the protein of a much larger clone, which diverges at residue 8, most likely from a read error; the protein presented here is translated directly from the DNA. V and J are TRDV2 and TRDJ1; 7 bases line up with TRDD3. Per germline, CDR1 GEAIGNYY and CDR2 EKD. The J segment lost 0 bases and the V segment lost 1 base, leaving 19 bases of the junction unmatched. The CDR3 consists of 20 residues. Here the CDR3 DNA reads TGTGCCTGTGACACGATTCGCCGGCCTGGTGGGGGACCTGACACCGATAAACTCATCTTT. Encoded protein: CACDTIRRPGGGPDTDKLIF.

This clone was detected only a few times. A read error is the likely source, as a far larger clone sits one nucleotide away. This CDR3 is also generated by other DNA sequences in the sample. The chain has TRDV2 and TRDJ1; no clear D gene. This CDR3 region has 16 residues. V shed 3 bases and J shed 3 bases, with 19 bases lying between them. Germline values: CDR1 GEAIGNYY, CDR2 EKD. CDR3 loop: CACDSVGLPFADKLIF. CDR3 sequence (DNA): TGTGCCTGTGACTCGGTTGGGCTCCCCTTTGCCGATAAACTCATCTTT.

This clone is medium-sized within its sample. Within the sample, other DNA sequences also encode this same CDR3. The CDR3, as DNA: TGTGCCTGTGACACCGTGAACAGGGGGATATACACCGATAAACTCATCTTT. As protein: CACDTVNRGIYTDKLIF. V is TRDV2 and J is TRDJ1, with TRDD3 matching over 8 bases. The CDR3 runs to 17 residues. Trimming took 0 bases from V and 0 from J; bases not matched to a gene: 8. Looked up from germline, CDR1 is GEAIGNYY and CDR2 is EKD.

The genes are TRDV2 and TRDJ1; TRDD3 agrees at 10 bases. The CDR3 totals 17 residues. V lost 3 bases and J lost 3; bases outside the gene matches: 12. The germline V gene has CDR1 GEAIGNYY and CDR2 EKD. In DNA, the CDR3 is TGTGCCTGTGACCCAGTGGGGGATACAGGAGCCTCCGATAAACTCATCTTT. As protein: CACDPVGDTGASDKLIF.

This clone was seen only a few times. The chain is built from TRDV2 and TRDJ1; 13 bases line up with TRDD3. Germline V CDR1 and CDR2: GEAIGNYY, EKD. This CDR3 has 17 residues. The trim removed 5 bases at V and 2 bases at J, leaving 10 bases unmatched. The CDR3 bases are TGTGCCTGTGTGCCACTGGGGGATACGCGAGGGACCGATAAACTCATCTTT. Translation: CACVPLGDTRGTDKLIF.